This T cell receptor (beta chain) was captured in a study of shared clonotypes between healthy human individuals. About the study: CD4 naive and memory got three plates each, CD8 naive two, CD8 memory one.

Germline trimming cut 1 base from V and 4 bases from J; bases unmatched to any gene: 14. The CDR3 contains 20 residues. The germline gives CDR1 MGHRA, CDR2 YSYEKL. Using immunoSEQ multiplex PCR, the repertoire was profiled, and TCRdb retains in-frame clones only, with some absent. This table holds about 1.1 million clones, roughly 74% found once. The V gene is TRBV4-1, the J gene TRBJ2-5, with 14 nucleotides matching TRBD2. The source is a man between 18 and 35 years old in good health. Some clones in this sample may be carry-over from other donors' samples. Sequenced material: memory CD4+ T cells from PBMCs. The subset: CD45RA-negative fraction. The CDR3 loop reads CASSQAPPGLAGASVETQYF. For the CDR3, the DNA is TGCGCCAGCAGCCAAGCCCCGCCGGGACTAGCGGGGGCCTCGGTAGAGACCCAGTACTTC.